Given below is one T cell receptor beta chain in context. The entry originates in a study of OX40 agonist ivuxolimab in advanced cancers. For the study at large: With a range of roughly 20 to 80, age averaged about 58 years, and around 83% were male.

The protocol was immunoSEQ multiplex PCR, while the TCRdb copy is restricted to in-frame clones and leaves out a portion. The sample contains some 65,000 clones, 89% of which appear only once. Patients with a history of autoimmune disease or on systemic immunosuppression were excluded. The CDR3 totals 15 residues. The trim removed 3 bases at V and 4 bases at J, leaving 5 bases unmatched. Germline lookup yields CDR1 SGDLS and CDR2 YYNGEE. V usage is TRBV9 and J usage is TRBJ1-5, with 9 bases matching TRBD1. The receptor's source is an adult with an advanced solid tumor such as melanoma, head and neck, liver or kidney cancer. This specimen consisted of CD4+ or CD8+ T cells sorted from blood, obtained in a trial of the OX40 agonist ivuxolimab. The CDR3 loop is CASSEQGAWNQPQHF. The CDR3 DNA sequence: TGTGCCAGCAGCGAACAGGGGGCTTGGAATCAGCCCCAGCATTTT.